This entry lists 15 T cell receptor beta chains sequenced from one sample in a study of blood T cell repertoires in COVID-19. This table comes from immunoSEQ multiplex PCR, and its TCRdb copy is limited to in-frame clones, with some not included. The sample yields roughly 130,000 clones, about 89% seen once. The source material was peripheral blood. All receptors come from a woman in her sixties with acute or convalescent COVID-19.

This rearrangement joins TRBV11-2 to TRBJ2-1; 7 bases map to TRBD2. CDR1 is SGHAT and CDR2 is FQNNGV in the germline V gene. The V gene end was trimmed by 1 base and the J gene end by 3 bases; junction bases not matched to a gene: 12. CDR3 length equals 18 residues. DNA for the CDR3: TGTGCCAGCAGCTTAGTCCCTCCCTGGACTAGAAACTACAATGAGCAGTTCTTC. It is translated as CASSLVPPWTRNYNEQFF. The full variable domain, its missing parts supplied by reference TRBV11-2 and TRBJ2-1, is EAGVAQSPRYKIIEKRQSVAFWCNPISGHATLYWYQQILGQGPKLLIQFQNNGVVDDSQLPKDRFSAERLKGVDSTLKIQPAKLEDSAVYLCASSLVPPWTRNYNEQFFGPGTRLTVL.

Note on this clone: Other DNA sequences from this sample encode an identical CDR3 as well. V gene TRBV19 combines with J gene TRBJ1-5; TRBD1 aligns across 7 bases. Germline loops: CDR1 LNHDA, CDR2 SQIVND (reference sequence). The CDR3 is made up of 15 amino acids. Germline trimming cut 5 bases from V and 0 bases from J; bases unmatched to any gene: 4. DNA of the CDR3: TGTGCCAGTAGTCCGGGACAGCTTAGCAATCAGCCCCAGCATTTT. This sequence encodes CASSPGQLSNQPQHF.

The chain couples TRBV6-5 to TRBJ1-1; D is possibly TRBD1 (5 bases). Between the trimmed V and J ends, which lost 6 bases and 4 bases, there was a span of 12 bases. Germline V gene sequence: CDR1 MNHEY, CDR2 SVGAGI. The CDR3 contains 13 residues. CDR3 sequence: CASRTRVATEAFF. Here the CDR3 DNA reads TGTGCCAGCAGGACCAGGGTGGCCACTGAAGCTTTCTTT.

The chain has TRBV11-3 and TRBJ2-3, with 7 nucleotides matching TRBD1. The CDR3 has 16 residues. CDR1 SGHNT and CDR2 YENEEA come from the germline V gene. With V trimmed by 3 bases and J by 4 bases, 10 bases remained unmatched. In DNA, the CDR3 is TGTGCCAGCAGCTTTGAGGGGGCAATGAAGGCAGATACGCAGTATTTT. Translation: CASSFEGAMKADTQYF.

Turning to this clone: The sample carries other DNA sequences with the same CDR3. V gene TRBV19 combines with J gene TRBJ1-5; D gene unclear. This CDR3 has 14 residues. In germline, CDR1 is LNHDA, CDR2 SQIVND (reference sequence). V was cut by 3 bases and J by 1 base, with 7 bases left in between. CDR3 amino acids: CASSIVASNQPQHF. CDR3 nucleotide sequence: TGTGCCAGTAGTATCGTAGCAAGCAATCAGCCCCAGCATTTT. Combining the CDR3 with reference TRBV19 and TRBJ1-5 gives the whole variable domain DGGITQSPKYLFRKEGQNVTLSCEQNLNHDAMYWYRQDPGQGLRLIYYSQIVNDFQKGDIAEGYSVSREKKESFPLTVTSAQKNPTAFYLCASSIVASNQPQHFGDGTRLSIL.

This chain uses TRBV6-5 with TRBJ1-1; tentative D call: TRBD1 (5 bases). The CDR3 has 14 amino acids. Germline V gives CDR1 MNHEY, CDR2 SVGAGI. Between the trimmed V and J ends, which lost 2 bases and 1 base, there was a span of 8 bases. CDR3 sequence (DNA): TGTGCCAGCAGTTACGCCGGGGGGAACACTGAAGCTTTCTTT. It is translated as CASSYAGGNTEAFF.

This clone was detected only once. The chain recombines TRBV7-9 with TRBJ1-1; D is perhaps TRBD1 (6 bases). Germline CDR1 reads SEHNR; CDR2 reads FQNEAQ (reference sequence). V gave up 4 bases and J gave up 5 bases, with 17 bases separating them. The CDR3 contains 15 residues. This chain's CDR3 is CASSYTPLRGTEAFF. The CDR3 DNA sequence: TGTGCCAGCAGCTACACTCCTTTAAGGGGGACTGAAGCTTTCTTT.

The CDR3 region is CAISESLAGEGEQFF. DNA of the CDR3: TGTGCCATCAGTGAGTCTCTAGCGGGAGAGGGTGAGCAGTTCTTC. The chain is built from TRBV10-3 and TRBJ2-1, with 10 bases lining up with TRBD2. The length of the CDR3 is 15 residues. The V segment lost 0 bases and the J segment 9 bases; nucleotides outside the gene matches: 5. Germline loops: CDR1 ENHRY, CDR2 SYGVKD.

V is TRBV7-9 and J is TRBJ1-1; 7 bases are shared with TRBD1. CDR3 length: 14 amino acids. Germline V lookup: CDR1 SEHNR, CDR2 FQNEAQ (reference sequence). Losses at the gene ends were 1 base for V and 4 bases for J; bases not matched to a gene: 3. In nucleotides, the CDR3 is TGTGCCAGCAGCTTAGTACAGGGGATCACTGAAGCTTTCTTT. This translates into CASSLVQGITEAFF.

V gene TRBV6-5 combines with J gene TRBJ2-2; 7 nucleotides match TRBD2. V shed 8 bases and J 6 bases; nucleotides not matched to a gene: 12. Germline values: CDR1 MNHEY, CDR2 SVGAGI. The CDR3 contains 15 residues. CDR3 nucleotides: TGTGCCAGCCATGGGGGGGGAGGCCGGGCCGGGGAGCTGTTTTTT. Translation gives CASHGGGGRAGELFF.

The rearrangement joins TRBV27 to TRBJ2-1, with D perhaps TRBD2 (5 bases). Germline V gives CDR1 MNHEY, CDR2 SMNVEV (reference sequence). The V gene lost 5 bases and the J gene lost 7 bases, with 15 bases spanning the gap. The CDR3 contains 14 residues. Here the CDR3 DNA reads TGTGCCAGCAGTCGGGTAGAGGGAAGGAATGAGCAGTTCTTC. Protein: CASSRVEGRNEQFF.

For this clone: Other DNA sequences from this sample encode an identical CDR3 as well. J is TRBJ2-2 and V is TRBV28; TRBD2 aligns across 7 bases. V lost 3 bases to trimming and J lost 5 bases; unmatched junction nucleotides: 0. The length of the CDR3 is 13 residues. Germline V CDR1 and CDR2: MDHEN, SYDVKM. The CDR3: CASSLGGTGELFF. In nucleotides, the CDR3 is TGTGCCAGCAGTTTGGGGGGGACCGGGGAGCTGTTTTTT.

The genes are TRBV6-5 and TRBJ2-3, with 7 bases identical to TRBD2. J lost 0 bases, V lost 6 bases, and 6 bases had no gene match. The germline CDR1 and CDR2 sequences are MNHEY and SVGAGI. The CDR3 spans 15 residues. The CDR3 DNA reads TGTGCCAGCAGCGGGGGGAGCACTAGCACAGATACGCAGTATTTT. Residues: CASSGGSTSTDTQYF.

The chain is built from TRBV5-4 and TRBJ1-2; 7 positions agree with TRBD1. With 0 bases clipped from V and 2 bases from J, the junction kept 4 bases outside the gene matches. The CDR3 length is 15 residues. Germline-derived CDR1 and CDR2 are SGHNT and YYREEE (reference sequence). The CDR3 DNA sequence: TGTGCCAGCAGCTTGGTAAAGGGGGCAAACTATGGCTACACCTTC. This codes for CASSLVKGANYGYTF.

The rearrangement joins TRBV6-6 to TRBJ2-7, with TRBD2 matching over 7 bases. CDR3 size: 14 residues. Germline V gene data show CDR1 as MNHNY and CDR2 as SVGAGI (reference sequence). V dropped 3 bases and J dropped 2; count of bases not matched to a gene: 4. CDR3 bases: TGTGCCAGCAGTTATCCCGGGACTACCTACGAGCAGTACTTC. Its protein is CASSYPGTTYEQYF.